The clone carrying this T cell receptor beta chain was observed at least ten times. Its antigen is as yet unknown. This CDR3 region has 13 residues. Trimming removed 5 bases from V and 9 bases from J; junction bases left unmatched: 5. Germline V gene data show CDR1 as LGHNT and CDR2 as FRNRAP. This sample stems from a study of CD8+CD57+ T cells in acquired aplastic anemia. Turning to the study itself: An average of about 3.2 ug of DNA was obtained from sorted CD4+ and CD8+ cells. General study points: Fewer than 35 sequences, all CD8+ CDR3, were shared between patients and controls.

For sequencing, patients were chosen who had shown expansion of CD8+CD57+ cells by flow cytometry. Genomic DNA provided the template from which TCR beta VDJ and CDR3 profiles were obtained. Via MiXCR, TCRdb re-called the reads, giving one row per CDR3 protein. The sample contains some 180,000 distinct CDR3 sequences, around 50% of which appear only once. The TCR comes from a human donor with aplastic anemia. The specimen was sorted CD4+, CD8+, or CD8+CD57+ T cells (not recorded which) from PBMCs. The chain couples TRBV12-5 to TRBJ1-5; 9 positions match TRBD1. The CDR3 nucleotides read TGTGCTAGTGGTCTGGGACAGGGACCGCCCCAGCATTTT. Residues: CASGLGQGPPQHF. The full variable domain, completed using reference TRBV12-5 and TRBJ1-5, is DARVTQTPRHKVTEMGQEVTMRCQPILGHNTVFWYRQTMMQGLELLAYFRNRAPLDDSGMPKDRFSAEMPDATLATLKIQPSEPRDSAVYFCASGLGQGPPQHFGDGTRLSIL.